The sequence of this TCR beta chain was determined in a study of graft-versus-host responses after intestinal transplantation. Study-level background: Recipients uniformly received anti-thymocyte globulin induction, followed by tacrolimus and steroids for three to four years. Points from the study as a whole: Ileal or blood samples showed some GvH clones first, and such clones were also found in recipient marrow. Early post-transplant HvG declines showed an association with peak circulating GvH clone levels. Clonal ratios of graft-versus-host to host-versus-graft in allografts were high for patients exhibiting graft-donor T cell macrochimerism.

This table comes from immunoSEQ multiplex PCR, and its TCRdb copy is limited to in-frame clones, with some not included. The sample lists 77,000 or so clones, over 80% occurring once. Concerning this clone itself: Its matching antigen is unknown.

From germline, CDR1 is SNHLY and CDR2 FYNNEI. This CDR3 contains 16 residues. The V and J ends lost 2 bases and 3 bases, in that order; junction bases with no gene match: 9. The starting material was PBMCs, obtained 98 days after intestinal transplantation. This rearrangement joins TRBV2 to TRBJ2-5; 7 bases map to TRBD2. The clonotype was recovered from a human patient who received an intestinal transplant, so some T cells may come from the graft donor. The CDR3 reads CASSEMALAGKETQYF. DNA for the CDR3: TGTGCCAGCAGTGAAATGGCTTTAGCGGGCAAAGAGACCCAGTACTTC.